The 3 T cell receptor beta chains presented below share a single source sample, sequenced in a study of cytomegalovirus exposure and HLA in healthy donors (TCRdb year 2017). The method was the immunoSEQ multiplex PCR assay. The multiplex PCR relied on a mix of 60 forward primers for TCR Vbeta segments and 13 reverse primers for TCR Jbeta segments. Sourced from immuneACCESS, this table was stored by TCRdb with only in-frame sequences that have V and J called. A share of the clones is absent; for the studies checked, an unresolved V gene accounts for under half, and the remainder has no known explanation. Present in this sample are approximately 100,000 clones, around three quarters of which were seen just once. The ten largest clonotypes hold over 4% of the sample. The sequenced sample was PBMCs. These receptors were obtained from a female donor in good health and CMV-seropositive.

The rearrangement links TRBV25-1 to TRBJ1-1; possible D gene TRBD1, 6 bases. The CDR3 extends over 12 amino acids. Per the germline V gene, CDR1 is MGHDK and CDR2 is SYGVNS. Between the trimmed V and J ends, which lost 6 bases and 5 bases, there was a span of 10 bases. CDR3 sequence: CASRKGGTEAFF. The CDR3 coding sequence is TGTGCCAGCAGAAAGGGGGGGACTGAAGCTTTCTTT.

V and J are TRBV28 and TRBJ1-5; no reliable D call. CDR1 and CDR2 (germline): MDHEN, SYDVKM. The germline V and J ends were trimmed by 4 bases and 2 bases, with 15 bases remaining between them. The CDR3 is made up of 16 amino acids. DNA of the CDR3: TGTGCCAGCAGTTCCCTCAGTCGTCTCGGCAATCAGCCCCAGCATTTT. It yields the protein CASSSLSRLGNQPQHF.

V gene TRBV11-2 combines with J gene TRBJ2-3; D is possibly TRBD2 (5 bases). Trimming stripped 0 bases from V and 3 bases from J, with 16 bases between. The length of the CDR3 is 17 residues. Germline V gene sequence: CDR1 SGHAT, CDR2 FQNNGV. The CDR3 coding sequence is TGTGCCAGCAGCTTAGACTTGGAGTCTAGGAGGACAGATACGCAGTATTTT. Its translation: CASSLDLESRRTDTQYF.